Each of the 18 T cell receptor beta chains below was sequenced from the same sample in a study of tumour-infiltrating T cells in Burkitt lymphoma. Sequencing used immunoSEQ multiplex PCR; TCRdb keeps in-frame clones, though not all of them. The sample includes 15,000 to 20,000 clones, roughly 80% seen only once; the top ten take 2.1%. Material: tumor tissue. The receptor source for this set is a human donor with diffuse large B-cell lymphoma.

The chain recombines TRBV27 with TRBJ2-4, with D tentatively TRBD1 or TRBD2 (5 bases each). This CDR3 is 14 amino acids long. Germline CDR1 is MNHEY and CDR2 is SMNVEV (reference sequence). V was shortened by 5 bases and J by 0 bases, with 8 bases between the two germline ends. CDR3 amino acids: CASSRDLAKNIQYF. Here the CDR3 DNA reads TGTGCCAGCAGTCGGGACCTAGCCAAAAACATTCAGTACTTC.

The rearrangement links TRBV14 to TRBJ2-5; no clear D. The germline V gene has CDR1 SGHDN and CDR2 FVKESK. The CDR3 has 11 amino acids. Trimming pared 1 base from V and 6 bases from J, leaving 3 bases between. As DNA, the CDR3 is TGTGCCAGCAGCCAAGTCCAGACCCAGTACTTC. Encoded protein: CASSQVQTQYF.

This chain's CDR3 is CASSLRLANEQFF. In DNA, the CDR3 is TGTGCCAGCAGCTTAAGACTAGCAAATGAGCAGTTCTTC. The genes are TRBV11-2 and TRBJ2-1; 7 positions match TRBD2. Germline values: CDR1 SGHAT, CDR2 FQNNGV. With V trimmed by 2 bases and J by 7 bases, 2 bases remained unmatched. The CDR3 runs 13 residues.

The chain has TRBV25-1 and TRBJ1-2; D unclear. This CDR3 contains 15 residues. V was shortened by 1 base and J by 1 base, with 10 bases between the two germline ends. Looked up from germline, CDR1 is MGHDK and CDR2 is SYGVNS. In DNA form, the CDR3 reads TGTGCCAGCAGTGAATTGGGCATCCTTAACTATGGCTACACCTTC. The encoded protein is CASSELGILNYGYTF.

V is TRBV29-1 and J is TRBJ1-1; D might be TRBD1 (6 bases). Germline V gene lookup returns CDR1 SQVTM and CDR2 ANQGSEA. Trimming stripped 6 bases from V and 6 bases from J, with 8 bases between. The CDR3 extends over 10 amino acids. This chain's CDR3 is CSVGGPEAFF. The CDR3 coding sequence is TGCAGCGTAGGGGGACCTGAAGCTTTCTTT.

The chain couples TRBV7-9 to TRBJ2-5, with TRBD2 as a possible D gene (5 bases). Germline CDR1 reads SEHNR; CDR2 reads FQNEAQ (reference sequence). Trimming removed 5 bases at V and 7 bases at J, with 17 bases between. The CDR3 length is 14 residues. The CDR3 region is CASSPPLAAVTQYF. DNA of the CDR3: TGTGCCAGCAGCCCCCCGCTAGCCGCCGTGACCCAGTACTTC.

This chain uses TRBV19 with TRBJ2-7, with 7 nucleotides matching TRBD1. Germline loops: CDR1 LNHDA, CDR2 SQIVND (reference sequence). V trimming: 4 bases; J trimming: 6 bases; junction bases outside the gene matches: 12. This CDR3 region has 15 residues. This CDR3 is CASSSDRAALPEQYF. In DNA form, the CDR3 reads TGTGCCAGTAGTAGCGACAGGGCAGCACTACCCGAGCAGTACTTC.

The table lists this clone with a few counts. The chain employs TRBV9 and TRBJ2-7; D possibly corresponds to TRBD2 (7 bases). Trimming removed 3 bases from V and 3 bases from J, with 16 bases in between. The CDR3 sequence is 15 residues long. The germline CDR1 and CDR2 sequences are SGDLS and YYNGEE. Written as DNA, the CDR3 is TGTGCCAGCAGCGCTAGCGGCGGGGGCATCTACGAGCAGTACTTC. It specifies CASSASGGGIYEQYF.

This clone was seen just once. This chain connects TRBV2 to TRBJ1-2; 8 bases line up with TRBD1. In germline, CDR1 is SNHLY, CDR2 FYNNEI. This CDR3 contains 15 residues. V dropped 4 bases and J dropped 3; count of bases not matched to a gene: 7. The DNA of the CDR3 is TGTGCCAGCAGTGGGATTACAGGGGGGGACTATGGCTACACCTTC. Translated: CASSGITGGDYGYTF.

The CDR3 is CASSFWETQYF. The CDR3 bases are TGTGCCAGCAGTTTTTGGGAGACCCAGTACTTC. The chain is built from TRBV2 and TRBJ2-5; the D is unclear. This CDR3 has 11 residues. Deletions cut 5 bases from V and 5 bases from J, with 6 bases between. CDR1 is SNHLY, CDR2 FYNNEI, per germline.

The V and J genes are TRBV29-1 and TRBJ1-2; D unresolved. The CDR3 covers 14 residues. V was trimmed by 0 bases and J by 0 bases, leaving 8 bases between them. Germline V lookup: CDR1 SQVTM, CDR2 ANQGSEA. The CDR3 is CSVEDSTSNYGYTF. Here the CDR3 DNA reads TGCAGCGTTGAAGACAGTACCTCTAACTATGGCTACACCTTC.

The chain combines TRBV6-5 with TRBJ1-4; weak D call: TRBD1 (5 bases). Looked up from germline, CDR1 is MNHEY and CDR2 is SVGAGI. CDR3 length: 16 amino acids. Trimming removed 4 bases from V and 4 bases from J, with 16 bases in between. CDR3 sequence: CASSSYQGKGNEKLFF. CDR3 coding DNA: TGTGCCAGCAGTTCCTACCAGGGAAAGGGTAATGAAAAACTGTTTTTT.

The chain employs TRBV6-5 and TRBJ2-1, with D unclear. Germline CDR1 MNHEY, CDR2 SVGAGI. Trimming shortened V by 0 bases and J by 9 bases, and 15 bases separated the two germline ends. This CDR3 comprises 15 residues. CDR3 DNA sequence: TGTGCCAGCAGTTACTCGTCGTGGGGATTGGGTGAGCAGTTCTTC. Amino acid sequence: CASSYSSWGLGEQFF.

This clone came up once. V is TRBV18 and J is TRBJ2-7; D is uncertain. Between the trimmed V and J ends, which lost 5 bases and 0 bases, there was a span of 11 bases. This CDR3 is built from 14 residues. Germline assignment: CDR1 KGHSH and CDR2 LQKENI. CDR3 amino acids: CASSAVMDSYEQYF. Here the CDR3 DNA reads TGTGCCAGCTCAGCCGTGATGGACTCCTACGAGCAGTACTTC.

This clone was observed a few times. V gene TRBV29-1 combines with J gene TRBJ1-1; TRBD1 matches at 8 bases. Germline V gene data show CDR1 as SQVTM and CDR2 as ANQGSEA. V dropped 6 bases and J dropped 3; count of bases not matched to a gene: 6. This CDR3 contains 13 residues. The CDR3 protein is CSVAGGEHTEAFF. The CDR3 DNA is TGCAGCGTCGCAGGGGGCGAGCACACTGAAGCTTTCTTT.

This clone showed up just a few times. The DNA for the CDR3 is TGTGCCAGCAGCCAAGCCCCAGCAGGGTCCCTCGATGGCTACACCTTC. Translating it yields CASSQAPAGSLDGYTF. The chain is built from TRBV4-2 and TRBJ1-2; tentatively, D is TRBD1 (5 bases). Germline CDR1 LGHNA, CDR2 YNFKEQ. Trimming left V 1 base short and J 6 bases short, with 18 bases between. The CDR3 length is 16 residues.

Remarks on this clone: Germline and junction disagree at one end, which may indicate a read error. V and J are TRBV5-6 and TRBJ2-1; unclear D gene. Germline assignment: CDR1 SGHDT and CDR2 YYEEEE. CDR3 length: 13 residues. CDR3 sequence (DNA): TGTGCCAGCAGCGACGACTCCGACAATGAGCAGTTCTTC. Translation gives CASSDDSDNEQFF.

V gene TRBV10-3 combines with J gene TRBJ2-3; TRBD2 is a possible D gene (6 bases). The CDR3 loop spans 13 amino acids. CDR1 is ENHRY, CDR2 SYGVKD, per germline. V gave up 4 bases and J gave up 4 bases, with 9 bases separating them. The CDR3 region is CAISVGGADTQYF. CDR3 DNA: TGTGCCATCAGTGTCGGAGGGGCAGATACGCAGTATTTT.